These T cell receptor beta chains were read from a single sample in a study of OX40 agonist ivuxolimab in advanced cancers. Produced via immunoSEQ multiplex PCR; TCRdb's table is partial and in-frame only. This sample has 90,000 or so clones; about 93% occur once, and the top ten carry 0.95% to 1.3%. Sequencing used CD4+ or CD8+ T cells sorted from blood, obtained in a trial of the OX40 agonist ivuxolimab. The origin of the receptors is an adult with an advanced solid tumor such as melanoma, head and neck, liver or kidney cancer. CDR3s include the opening cysteine and the closing phenylalanine or tryptophan. The D gene is left open where the match is weak. Size is stated for part of the rows, as once, few or many counts, or as a class when the clone is expanded.

J gene	D gene	clone size	V gene	CDR3 protein	CDR3 DNA
TRBJ1-1	TRBD1	.	TRBV2	CASRTDRADTEAFF	TGTGCCAGCAGGACCGACAGGGCGGACACTGAAGCTTTCTTT
TRBJ2-3	.	.	TRBV5-1	CASRTLGVNTDTQYF	TGCGCCAGCAGAACCCTTGGAGTGAACACAGATACGCAGTATTTT
TRBJ2-7	.	.	TRBV5-1	CASSRGAGTQFYEQYF	TGCGCCAGCAGCCGAGGCGCCGGGACCCAGTTCTACGAGCAGTACTTC
TRBJ1-1	.	.	TRBV18	CASSPSWGALQNTEAFF	TGTGCCAGCTCACCGAGTTGGGGGGCTCTTCAGAACACTGAAGCTTTCTTT
TRBJ2-1	TRBD1	.	TRBV18	CASSPPPGQGYNEQFF	TGTGCCAGCTCACCACCGCCGGGACAGGGATACAATGAGCAGTTCTTC
TRBJ1-1	.	once	TRBV9	CASSETGAVNTEAFF	TGTGCCAGCAGCGAGACGGGCGCGGTGAACACTGAAGCTTTCTTT
TRBJ2-1	TRBD1	.	TRBV6-5	CASSFLSTGVSNEQFF	TGTGCCAGCAGTTTCCTATCCACAGGGGTAAGCAATGAGCAGTTCTTC
TRBJ1-1	TRBD1	.	TRBV30	CALGTLRGVNTEAFF	TGTGCCTTAGGGACACTCAGGGGGGTAAACACTGAAGCTTTCTTT
TRBJ1-5	TRBD1	.	TRBV19	CASNSGGPQHF	TGTGCCAGTAATTCAGGGGGGCCCCAGCATTTT
TRBJ1-4	.	.	TRBV4-1	CASSQGQAGVEKLFF	TGCGCCAGCAGCCAAGGTCAGGCAGGGGTAGAAAAACTGTTTTTT
TRBJ1-2	TRBD1	.	TRBV10-3	CAINQRQGGLVYGYTF	TGTGCCATCAACCAACGACAGGGAGGGTTGGTCTATGGCTACACCTTC
TRBJ1-2	TRBD1	few	TRBV18	CASSPGTGPGYTF	TGTGCCAGCTCACCAGGGACAGGGCCTGGCTACACCTTC
TRBJ2-7	.	.	TRBV5-4	CASSRDTYEQYF	TGTGCCAGCAGTCGGGACACCTACGAGCAGTACTTC
TRBJ1-1	TRBD1	.	TRBV19	CASRRDRAMNTEAFF	TGTGCCAGTAGACGGGACAGAGCCATGAACACTGAAGCTTTCTTT
TRBJ1-1	TRBD1	.	TRBV29-1	CSVRQGSFTEAFF	TGCAGCGTGCGACAGGGCAGTTTCACTGAAGCTTTCTTT
TRBJ2-7	.	.	TRBV2	CASSERGVNEQYF	TGTGCCAGCAGTGAACGGGGAGTCAACGAGCAGTACTTC
TRBJ2-1	.	.	TRBV5-6	CASSLGTSYNEQFF	TGTGCCAGCAGCTTGGGGACTTCCTACAATGAGCAGTTCTTC
TRBJ2-2	.	few	TRBV7-2	CASSLGQALGTGELFF	TGTGCCAGCAGCTTAGGACAGGCTTTAGGGACCGGGGAGCTGTTTTTT
TRBJ1-1	TRBD1	.	TRBV27	CASSFTGGGTEAFF	TGTGCCAGCAGTTTCACAGGGGGTGGTACTGAAGCTTTCTTT
TRBJ1-5	.	.	TRBV7-4	CASNGTGFNQPQHF	TGTGCCAGCAACGGAACCGGCTTCAATCAGCCCCAGCATTTT
TRBJ1-2	.	.	TRBV28	CASSTPLGQGLGYTF	TGTGCCAGCAGCACCCCACTAGGGCAAGGCCTTGGCTACACCTTC
TRBJ2-1	TRBD2	.	TRBV2	CASSGGLAGGPDEQFF	TGTGCCAGCAGTGGAGGACTAGCGGGAGGGCCTGATGAGCAGTTCTTC
TRBJ2-7	.	.	TRBV5-1	CASSLADPHYEQYF	TGCGCCAGCAGCTTGGCTGATCCTCATTACGAGCAGTACTTC
TRBJ2-3	TRBD2	.	TRBV6-5	CASSRGGTSTDTQYF	TGTGCCAGCAGCCGGGGAGGGACTAGCACAGATACGCAGTATTTT
TRBJ2-7	TRBD1	.	TRBV6-1	CASSVEWTGTYEQYF	TGTGCCAGCAGTGTCGAATGGACAGGCACCTACGAGCAGTACTTC
TRBJ2-2	.	.	TRBV5-1	CASSLQANLNTGELFF	TGCGCCAGCAGCTTGCAGGCCAATTTAAACACCGGGGAGCTGTTTTTT
TRBJ2-7	.	.	TRBV28	CASSLNRDKSSYEQYF	TGTGCCAGCAGTTTAAATCGGGACAAGAGCTCCTACGAGCAGTACTTC
TRBJ2-3	.	.	TRBV30	CAWVELPGQYF	TGTGCCTGGGTGGAGCTCCCCGGGCAGTATTTT
TRBJ2-4	.	.	TRBV5-4	CASSLVGSWGDIQYF	TGTGCCAGCAGCTTGGTTGGGTCCTGGGGGGACATTCAGTACTTC
TRBJ2-5	.	.	TRBV10-1	CASSDTSRETQYF	TGCGCCAGCAGTGACACTAGCCGAGAGACCCAGTACTTC
TRBJ2-1	TRBD1	once	TRBV7-2	CASSWSGTGSYNEQFF	TGTGCCAGCAGCTGGTCCGGGACAGGGTCCTACAATGAGCAGTTCTTC
TRBJ1-1	.	.	TRBV5-1	CASSLEAGLNTEAFF	TGCGCCAGCAGCTTGGAGGCAGGGCTGAACACTGAAGCTTTCTTT
TRBJ2-1	.	.	TRBV4-3	CASSQEVAHYNEQFF	TGCGCCAGCAGCCAAGAAGTAGCCCACTACAATGAGCAGTTCTTC
TRBJ1-1	.	.	TRBV5-6	CASSLAAVNTEAFF	TGTGCCAGCAGCTTGGCCGCGGTGAACACTGAAGCTTTCTTT
TRBJ1-4	.	.	TRBV6-1	CAGRTDATNEKLFF	TGTGCCGGCAGGACAGATGCAACTAATGAAAAACTGTTTTTT
TRBJ2-1	TRBD2	.	TRBV28	CASSSGSLPHEQFF	TGTGCCAGTTCTAGCGGGAGTTTGCCCCATGAGCAGTTCTTC
TRBJ1-2	.	.	TRBV18	CASSPSGSSTNYGYTF	TGTGCCAGCTCACCGTCGGGGAGTTCTACTAACTATGGCTACACCTTC
TRBJ2-7	.	.	TRBV6-1	CASSENLARYF	TGTGCCAGCAGTGAAAACTTAGCGAGATACTTC
TRBJ2-7	TRBD1	.	TRBV28	CASSLPGTVSYEQYF	TGTGCCAGCTCTCTTCCCGGGACAGTTTCCTACGAGCAGTACTTC
TRBJ2-5	TRBD2	.	TRBV7-3	CASSLAFLGTSGTQETQYF	TGTGCCAGCAGCTTAGCGTTTTTGGGGACTAGCGGGACCCAAGAGACCCAGTACTTC
TRBJ2-5	TRBD1	.	TRBV18	CASSPDRGVQETQYF	TGTGCCAGCTCACCCGACAGGGGTGTGCAAGAGACCCAGTACTTC
TRBJ2-5	.	.	TRBV25-1	CATEPRSPETQYF	TGTGCCACTGAACCAAGGAGTCCAGAGACCCAGTACTTC
TRBJ2-1	TRBD2	.	TRBV4-3	CASSQDSGRRQFF	TGCGCCAGCAGCCAGGATAGCGGGAGACGGCAGTTCTTC
TRBJ2-2	.	.	TRBV27	CASRQAANTGELFF	TGTGCCAGTAGACAGGCCGCGAACACCGGGGAGCTGTTTTTT
TRBJ2-7	TRBD1	.	TRBV9	CASSVGGQGAEEQYF	TGTGCCAGCAGCGTAGGGGGACAGGGGGCGGAAGAGCAGTACTTC
TRBJ2-3	.	.	TRBV7-3	CASSLAPLTGGVGQDTQYF	TGTGCCAGCAGCTTGGCCCCGCTAACCGGGGGAGTGGGACAAGATACGCAGTATTTT